The next 25 T cell receptor beta chains were all read from a single sample in a study of cytomegalovirus exposure and HLA in healthy donors. Use of 60 Vbeta and 13 Jbeta primers characterized the PCR. The assay was immunoSEQ multiplex PCR, and TCRdb's table has in-frame clones only and misses some. The sample shows about 160,000 clones, around 68% of them seen only once. The sequencing sample was made of PBMCs. The receptors originated from a man aged 50 to 60 in good health and CMV-seronegative.

In regard to this clone: The sample contains more than one DNA sequence encoding this CDR3. V and J are TRBV6-5 and TRBJ1-5, with TRBD1 matching over 9 bases. Germline-derived CDR1 and CDR2 are MNHEY and SVGAGI. V lost 8 bases and J lost 2; bases outside the gene matches: 7. This CDR3 spans 15 amino acids. CDR3 sequence (DNA): TGTGCCAGCCGACCGGACAGGGGTGGCAATCAGCCCCAGCATTTT. Translation gives CASRPDRGGNQPQHF.

In this sample, this clone turned up a few times. This chain joins TRBV27 and TRBJ2-2; perhaps TRBD1 as D (5 bases). The V gene's germline CDR1 is MNHEY and CDR2 SMNVEV (reference sequence). There are 15 residues in the CDR3. V was cut by 3 bases and J by 5 bases, with 13 bases left in between. CDR3 in amino acids: CASSFGQIGTGELFF. The CDR3 DNA reads as TGTGCCAGCAGTTTTGGACAAATAGGGACCGGGGAGCTGTTTTTT.

This chain uses TRBV15 with TRBJ1-2; possible D gene TRBD1, 5 bases. Germline-derived CDR1 and CDR2 are LNHNV and YYDKDF (reference sequence). Between the trimmed V and J ends, which lost 0 bases and 4 bases, there was a span of 12 bases. This CDR3 spans 15 amino acids. The CDR3: CATSREPGRGYGYTF. The DNA of the CDR3 is TGTGCCACCAGCAGAGAGCCGGGTAGGGGCTATGGCTACACCTTC.

The rearrangement uses TRBV19 and TRBJ1-5; 7 bases agree with TRBD1. Trimming took 7 bases from V and 4 from J; bases not matched to a gene: 1. This CDR3 is built from 12 residues. The germline V gene has CDR1 LNHDA and CDR2 SQIVND (reference sequence). CDR3 nucleotides: TGTGCCAGTAACAGGGGAAATCAGCCCCAGCATTTT. Protein sequence: CASNRGNQPQHF.

The chain employs TRBV11-2 and TRBJ2-7, with D maybe TRBD2 (6 bases). V was shortened by 6 bases and J by 3 bases, with 21 bases between the two germline ends. Germline V gene data show CDR1 as SGHAT and CDR2 as FQNNGV. This CDR3 is 16 amino acids long. CDR3 region: CASSPLGGRNFYEQYF. The CDR3 coding sequence is TGTGCCAGCAGTCCCCTGGGGGGACGGAACTTCTACGAGCAGTACTTC.

V and J are TRBV7-9 and TRBJ2-4; TRBD2 is a possible D gene (6 bases). This CDR3 spans 14 amino acids. Germline-derived CDR1 and CDR2 are SEHNR and FQNEAQ (reference sequence). V was pared by 4 bases and J by 0 bases, with 7 bases between. CDR3 nucleotide sequence: TGTGCCAGCAGCTCGGGGGTAGCCAAAAACATTCAGTACTTC. This sequence encodes CASSSGVAKNIQYF.

The table lists this clone with a few counts. The rearrangement links TRBV2 to TRBJ1-1; D might be TRBD1 (6 bases). The CDR3 spans 15 residues. CDR1 SNHLY and CDR2 FYNNEI come from the germline V gene. The germline V and J ends were trimmed by 2 bases and 2 bases, with 12 bases remaining between them. This chain's CDR3 is CASSETGLHNTEAFF. The CDR3 DNA reads as TGTGCCAGCAGTGAAACAGGGCTCCATAACACTGAAGCTTTCTTT.

The CDR3 DNA follows: TGTGCCAGCAGTGAGGGCACAGACCCCTACGAGCAGTACTTC. Translation: CASSEGTDPYEQYF. This chain links TRBV25-1 with TRBJ2-7; D ambiguous. Germline V gene lookup returns CDR1 MGHDK and CDR2 SYGVNS. This CDR3 contains 14 residues. The V end lost 3 bases, the J end lost 2 bases, and 11 bases lay between the germline ends.

V usage is TRBV5-1 and J usage is TRBJ2-4; tentatively, D is TRBD2 (6 bases). The germline V gene has CDR1 SGHRS and CDR2 YFSETQ. The CDR3 contains 16 residues. V was trimmed by 1 base and J by 6 bases, leaving 17 bases between them. The CDR3 region has the DNA TGCGCCAGCAGCTTGACGGGTTACGGGGGAGGAAACATTCAGTACTTC. This sequence encodes CASSLTGYGGGNIQYF.

This CDR3 is CASSQGTGREQFF. The DNA of the CDR3 is TGCGCCAGCAGCCAAGGGACAGGGCGTGAGCAGTTCTTC. The gene calls are TRBV4-3 and TRBJ2-1; 8 nucleotides agree with TRBD1. Germline lookup yields CDR1 LGHNA and CDR2 YSLEER. This CDR3 is 13 amino acids long. The V segment lost 1 base and the J segment 9 bases; nucleotides outside the gene matches: 2.

This chain joins TRBV6-6 and TRBJ2-7; a possible D gene is TRBD1 (6 bases). V was clipped by 6 bases and J by 3 bases, with 18 bases between them. The CDR3 is made up of 15 amino acids. Germline lookup yields CDR1 MNHNY and CDR2 SVGAGI (reference sequence). Written as DNA, the CDR3 is TGTGCCAGCAGCCACCCGCCGGACAGATACTACGAGCAGTACTTC. Protein product: CASSHPPDRYYEQYF.

This chain joins TRBV28 and TRBJ1-2; 10 bases map to TRBD1. J gave up 8 bases and V 2 bases, and 8 bases lay outside the gene matches. The germline CDR1 and CDR2 sequences are MDHEN and SYDVKM. CDR3 length: 15 residues. CDR3 sequence: CASSLRQGASGGYTF. CDR3 coding DNA: TGTGCCAGCAGTTTAAGACAGGGGGCCTCAGGGGGCTACACCTTC.

The V call is TRBV6-1, the J call TRBJ2-7; the match to TRBD2 covers 11 bases. CDR1 and CDR2 (germline): MNHNS, SASEGT. The V gene end was trimmed by 7 bases and the J gene end by 4 bases; junction bases not matched to a gene: 9. The CDR3 extends over 15 amino acids. CDR3 residues: CASKQLAGGPYEQYF. CDR3 sequence (DNA): TGTGCCAGCAAACAATTAGCGGGGGGGCCGTACGAGCAGTACTTC.

This sequence joins TRBV18 and TRBJ1-4; D unresolved. From germline, CDR1 is KGHSH and CDR2 LQKENI. The CDR3 consists of 13 residues. Trimming took off 3 bases at V and 5 bases at J, with 7 bases between the two ends. CDR3 residues: CASSPHLNEKLFF. The CDR3 coding sequence is TGTGCCAGCTCACCGCACCTAAATGAAAAACTGTTTTTT.

The rearrangement links TRBV9 to TRBJ2-2, with a weak D call TRBD2 (7 bases). In germline, CDR1 is SGDLS, CDR2 YYNGEE. V lost 0 bases and J lost 4, with 16 bases in between. This CDR3 is 17 amino acids long. CDR3: CASSVAGEGVRTGELFF. The CDR3 DNA is TGTGCCAGCAGCGTAGCTGGGGAGGGGGTACGCACCGGGGAGCTGTTTTTT.

The chain recombines TRBV5-4 with TRBJ1-4; D possibly corresponds to TRBD1 (5 bases). CDR3 length: 14 amino acids. V was pared by 0 bases and J by 6 bases, with 9 bases between. Germline V gene sequence: CDR1 SGHNT, CDR2 YYREEE (reference sequence). CDR3: CASSLATVDEKLFF. The CDR3 nucleotides are TGTGCCAGCAGCTTGGCGACAGTAGATGAAAAACTGTTTTTT.

This clone appeared a few times. The V gene is TRBV5-6, the J gene TRBJ2-1, with 14 nucleotides matching TRBD2. Germline V gene data show CDR1 as SGHDT and CDR2 as YYEEEE. Unmatched junction bases numbered 11, after V lost 1 base and J lost 8 bases. This CDR3 is 18 amino acids long. This CDR3 is CASSLSGLAGGGVDEQFF. The CDR3 bases are TGTGCCAGCAGCTTGTCCGGACTAGCGGGGGGAGGTGTGGATGAGCAGTTCTTC.

The gene calls are TRBV6-1 and TRBJ2-5; TRBD2 is a possible D gene (7 bases). Germline CDR1 is MNHNS and CDR2 is SASEGT. This CDR3 is 17 amino acids long. V was clipped by 1 base and J by 5 bases, with 20 bases between them. The DNA of the CDR3 is TGTGCCAGCAGTGAAGGGGGCGGGGGCCTCTTCGGGGAGACCCAGTACTTC. It translates to CASSEGGGGLFGETQYF.

The chain couples TRBV10-2 to TRBJ1-1; the D gene is possibly TRBD1 (5 bases). The CDR3 extends over 13 amino acids. Trimming left V 8 bases short and J 4 bases short, with 14 bases between. Germline-derived CDR1 and CDR2 are WSHSY and SAAADI. CDR3 sequence: CASLGRDGTEAFF. DNA for the CDR3: TGCGCCAGCCTGGGCAGGGATGGCACTGAAGCTTTCTTT.

The rearrangement joins TRBV7-3 to TRBJ1-1; 8 bases match TRBD1. Germline V gene sequence: CDR1 SGHTA, CDR2 FQGTGA. This CDR3 region has 17 residues. The junction had 15 bases not matched to a gene; V was cut back by 1 base and J by 8 bases. The CDR3: CASSLNPTGARGSEAFF. CDR3 in DNA: TGTGCCAGCAGCTTAAATCCGACAGGGGCTAGGGGCTCCGAAGCTTTCTTT. Full variable domain (outside the CDR3, taken from reference TRBV7-3 and TRBJ1-1): GAGVSQTPSNKVTEKGKYVELRCDPISGHTALYWYRQSLGQGPEFLIYFQGTGAADDSGLPNDRFFAVRPEGSVSTLKIQRTERGDSAVYLCASSLNPTGARGSEAFFGQGTRLTVV.

In its sample, this clone was seen a few times. This rearrangement joins TRBV5-4 to TRBJ2-1; 8 positions match TRBD2. Losses at the gene ends were 4 bases for V and 8 bases for J; bases not matched to a gene: 11. CDR1 and CDR2 (germline): SGHNT, YYREEE (reference sequence). The CDR3 is 15 residues long. The CDR3 loop is CASSPTRGGLDEQFF. The CDR3 DNA reads TGTGCCAGCAGCCCCACTCGGGGGGGGCTTGATGAGCAGTTCTTC.

This rearrangement joins TRBV27 to TRBJ2-4; possibly TRBD2 for D (5 bases). V was pared by 2 bases and J by 0 bases, with 8 bases between. The CDR3 loop spans 15 amino acids. Germline V gene sequence: CDR1 MNHEY, CDR2 SMNVEV (reference sequence). CDR3 sequence reads: CASSLGGGAKNIQYF. The CDR3 DNA follows: TGTGCCAGCAGTTTAGGCGGAGGAGCCAAAAACATTCAGTACTTC.

The chain recombines TRBV19 with TRBJ2-1; TRBD2 matches 7 bases. The J segment lost 3 bases and the V segment lost 1 base, leaving 6 bases of the junction unmatched. This CDR3 has 16 residues. CDR1 and CDR2 (germline): LNHDA, SQIVND (reference sequence). CDR3 protein: CASSIGRLAVYNEQFF. For the CDR3, the DNA is TGTGCCAGTAGTATAGGTCGGCTAGCGGTCTACAATGAGCAGTTCTTC.

CDR3 sequence (DNA): TGTGCCAGCAGTGGGAATAGCGGGGGGGTAAATGAGCAGTTCTTC. It specifies CASSGNSGGVNEQFF. This chain joins TRBV28 and TRBJ2-1, with 11 bases lining up with TRBD2. Trimming removed 5 bases from V and 7 bases from J; junction bases left unmatched: 7. There are 15 residues in the CDR3. Germline loops: CDR1 MDHEN, CDR2 SYDVKM.

The chain has TRBV7-3 and TRBJ2-7; 9 positions match TRBD1. CDR1 is SGHTA and CDR2 is FQGTGA in the germline V gene. This CDR3 is 13 amino acids long. Trimming took 6 bases from V and 7 from J; bases not matched to a gene: 7. In nucleotides, the CDR3 is TGTGCCAGCAGTCCGGGACAGGGAGGTGAGCAGTACTTC. As protein: CASSPGQGGEQYF.